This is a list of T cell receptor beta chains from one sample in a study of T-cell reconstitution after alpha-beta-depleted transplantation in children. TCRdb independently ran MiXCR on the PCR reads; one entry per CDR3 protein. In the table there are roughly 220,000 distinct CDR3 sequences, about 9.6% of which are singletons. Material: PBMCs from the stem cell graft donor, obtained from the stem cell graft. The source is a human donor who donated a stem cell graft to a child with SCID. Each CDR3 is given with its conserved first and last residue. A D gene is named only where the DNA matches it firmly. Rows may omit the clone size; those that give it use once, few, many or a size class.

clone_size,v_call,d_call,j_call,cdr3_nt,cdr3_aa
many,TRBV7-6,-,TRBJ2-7,TGTGCCAGCAGCTCCGGACTGAATACCTACGAGCAGTACTTC,CASSSGLNTYEQYF
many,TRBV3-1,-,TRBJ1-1,TGTGCCAGCAGCCAATCTCAGGGAATCGGCGGAGCTTTCTTT,CASSQSQGIGGAFF
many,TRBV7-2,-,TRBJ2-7,TGTGCCAGCAGCCCCACCCGAAGGCGCGAGCAGTACTTC,CASSPTRRREQYF
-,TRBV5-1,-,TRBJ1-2,TGCGCCAGCAGCTCAACTCCGGGACTCTATGGCTACACCTTC,CASSSTPGLYGYTF
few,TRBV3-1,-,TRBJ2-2,TGTGCCAGCAGCACACCCTCGGGGGCCACTTACACCGGGGAGCTGTTTTTT,CASSTPSGATYTGELFF
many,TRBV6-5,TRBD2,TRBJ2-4,TGTGCCAGCAGTTATCTGCAGGGAGGGGACATTCAGTACTTC,CASSYLQGGDIQYF
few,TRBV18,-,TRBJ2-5,TGTGCCAGCTCACCGATTTTCCAAGAGACCCAGTACTTC,CASSPIFQETQYF
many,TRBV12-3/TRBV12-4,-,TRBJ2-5,TGTGCCAGCAGTTTATCGTCTAGGTGGATCCAAGAGACCCAGTACTTC,CASSLSSRWIQETQYF
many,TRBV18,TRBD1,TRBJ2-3,TGTGCCAGCTCACCTACAGGGGGCGAAGGAGATACGCAGTATTTT,CASSPTGGEGDTQYF
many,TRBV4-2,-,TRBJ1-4,TGTGCCAGCAGCCCCCTCAATTTGGACGGGAATGAAAAACTGTTTTTT,CASSPLNLDGNEKLFF
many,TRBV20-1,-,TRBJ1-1,TGCAGTGCTAGCAGGGTAGGCACTGAAGCTTTCTTT,CSASRVGTEAFF
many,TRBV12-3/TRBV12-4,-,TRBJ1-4,TGTGCCAGCAGTCCCTTCTCAGGGAATGAAAAACTGTTTTTT,CASSPFSGNEKLFF
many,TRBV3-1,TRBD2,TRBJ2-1,TGTGCCAGCAGCCAAGAGGGGGCTAGCGGGGGCCCTTACAATGAGCAGTTCTTC,CASSQEGASGGPYNEQFF
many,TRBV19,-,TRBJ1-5,TGTGCCAGTAGTATTGTTTTGGGGGGGGCGCTGAATCAGCCCCAGCATTTT,CASSIVLGGALNQPQHF
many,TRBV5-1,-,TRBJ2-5,TGCGCCAGCAGCTTGGACAGGACCAAAGAGACCCAGTACTTC,CASSLDRTKETQYF
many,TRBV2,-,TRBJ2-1,TGTGCCAGCAAACGGGGGGCCACCAGCTCCTACAATGAGCAGTTCTTC,CASKRGATSSYNEQFF
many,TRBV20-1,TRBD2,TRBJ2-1,TGCAGTGCTAGAGTCGTGTACGGGACTAGCGGGGGCTCCTACAATGAGCAGTTCTTC,CSARVVYGTSGGSYNEQFF
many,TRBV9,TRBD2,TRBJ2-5,TGTGCCAGCGATTTTTCCGGGACTAGCGGAACAGAGACCCAGTACTTC,CASDFSGTSGTETQYF